This TCR beta chain was captured by sequencing in a study of CD8 T cells in Susac syndrome. Overall study context: There were Susac syndrome patients who were therapy-naive at blood draw, others on corticosteroids, and others on intravenous immunoglobulin alone.

While CD8+ and CD4+ T cells were isolated negatively, TEMRA cells were enriched by FACS. Random hexamers served to reverse transcribe roughly 0.5 to 1 ug RNA. MiXCR, applied by TCRdb to the immunoSEQ multiplex PCR reads, yields one record per CDR3 protein. Here the sample spans 150,000 or so distinct CDR3 sequences, 85% to 95% being singletons. The sequenced material came from CD4+ T cells from PBMCs. The sequence was collected from a human donor with Susac syndrome.

CDR3 bases: TGCGCCAGCCACCAAGGGGGGAGCTCCTACAATGAGCAGTTCTTC. Translating gives CASHQGGSSYNEQFF. V usage is TRBV5-1 and J usage is TRBJ2-1; D may correspond to TRBD1 or TRBD2 (6 bases each). The CDR3 runs 15 residues. Trimming removed 7 bases from V and 0 bases from J, with 14 bases in between. Germline loops: CDR1 SGHRS, CDR2 YFSETQ.